This T cell receptor (beta chain) was observed in a study of regulatory dendritic cells for organ transplantation. The wider study: Monocytes received vitamin D3 on days 0 and 4, IL-10 on day 4. Whole-study results and caveats: Between individuals, the alloreactive memory CD8+ T cell pool differed considerably.

TCRdb keeps only in-frame clones here, not all; method: immunoSEQ multiplex PCR. In the table there are approximately 9,300 clones, about 71% of which are singletons. The CDR3 contains 14 residues. CDR1 is LNHDA and CDR2 is SQIVND in the germline V gene (reference sequence). V was clipped by 5 bases and J by 1 base, with 11 bases between them. Worth noting for this clone: Its antigen is unknown.

Sorted T cells were CFSE-labeled and cultured 4 to 5 days with allogeneic regulatory or mature dendritic cells at 1:10. The sequence was collected from a human donor in good health. V usage is TRBV19 and J usage is TRBJ1-1; D not certain. The sequenced material came from naive CD4+ T cells from blood cultured with dendritic cells. Regarding subset: CD45RA+ naive T cells. The CDR3 sequence: CASSSRRENTEAFF. CDR3 bases: TGTGCCAGTAGTTCAAGACGGGAGAACACTGAAGCTTTCTTT.